The clone carrying this TCR beta chain was seen only a few times. The data are from a study of cytomegalovirus exposure and HLA in healthy donors. The germline gives CDR1 SGHTA, CDR2 FQGNSA. The junction had 6 bases not matched to a gene; V was cut back by 5 bases and J by 0 bases. This CDR3 comprises 16 residues. The PCR used 60 Vbeta and 13 Jbeta primers. Profiled with immunoSEQ multiplex PCR; TCRdb holds only in-frame clones, not every one. Among about 150,000 clones, 80% were seen once, and the ten largest hold about 13%. The sequence was collected from a man aged 25 to 45 in good health and CMV-seropositive. What was sequenced was PBMCs. V gene TRBV7-2 combines with J gene TRBJ2-2; TRBD2 aligns across 7 bases. CDR3 region: CASSRQLATNTGELFF. DNA of the CDR3: TGTGCCAGCAGCCGCCAACTAGCGACGAACACCGGGGAGCTGTTTTTT.